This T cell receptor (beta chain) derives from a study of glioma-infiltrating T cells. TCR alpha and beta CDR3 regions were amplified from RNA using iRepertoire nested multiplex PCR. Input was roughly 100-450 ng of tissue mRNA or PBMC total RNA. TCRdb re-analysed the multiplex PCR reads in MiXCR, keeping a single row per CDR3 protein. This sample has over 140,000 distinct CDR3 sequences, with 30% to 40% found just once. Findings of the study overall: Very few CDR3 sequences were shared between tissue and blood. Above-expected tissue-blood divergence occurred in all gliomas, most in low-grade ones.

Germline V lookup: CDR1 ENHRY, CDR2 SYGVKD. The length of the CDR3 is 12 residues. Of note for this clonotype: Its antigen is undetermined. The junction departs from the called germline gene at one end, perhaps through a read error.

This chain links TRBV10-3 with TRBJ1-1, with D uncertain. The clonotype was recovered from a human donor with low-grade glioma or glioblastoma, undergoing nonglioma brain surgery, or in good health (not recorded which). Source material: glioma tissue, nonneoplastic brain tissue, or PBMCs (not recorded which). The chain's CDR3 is CASSAVNTEAFF. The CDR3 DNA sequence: TGTGCCAGCAGTGCGGTAAACACTGAAGCTTTCTTT.